The 20 T cell receptor beta chains given below trace back to one sample, sequenced in a study of T cell clones after liver transplantation. Using immunoSEQ multiplex PCR, the repertoire was profiled, and TCRdb retains in-frame clones only, with some absent. The data show roughly 80,000 clones, roughly 80% seen once. Sequencing was performed on CD4+ T cells from blood, taken at the 22-month timepoint. These receptors all come from a human patient who received a liver transplant. Some T cells could come from the graft donor.

The genes are TRBV19 and TRBJ1-1; 8 bases align to TRBD1. The V and J ends lost 7 bases and 0 bases, in that order; junction bases with no gene match: 4. This CDR3 spans 14 amino acids. Germline-derived CDR1 and CDR2 are LNHDA and SQIVND (reference sequence). The CDR3 nucleotides are TGTGCCAGTACCCTGGGACAGGTGAACACTGAAGCTTTCTTT. Residues: CASTLGQVNTEAFF.

The chain links TRBV4-1 to TRBJ2-3, with 9 bases aligning to TRBD1. The CDR3 runs 19 residues. Germline V gives CDR1 MGHRA, CDR2 YSYEKL. J lost 0 bases, V lost 5 bases, and 15 bases had no gene match. Written as DNA, the CDR3 is TGCGCCAGCAGCTCAGGTGGGACAGGGTGGGTATCTAGCACAGATACGCAGTATTTT. Amino acids: CASSSGGTGWVSSTDTQYF.

V gene TRBV28 combines with J gene TRBJ2-7; tentatively, D is TRBD1 (6 bases). The V gene lost 7 bases and the J gene lost 1 base, with 14 bases spanning the gap. This CDR3 region has 14 residues. CDR1 is MDHEN and CDR2 is SYDVKM in the germline V gene. In DNA, the CDR3 is TGTGCCAGCAAACTCACAGGGCAGTCCTACGAGCAGTACTTC. Translation: CASKLTGQSYEQYF. Full variable domain (outside the CDR3, taken from reference TRBV28 and TRBJ2-7): DVKVTQSSRYLVKRTGEKVFLECVQDMDHENMFWYRQDPGLGLRLIYFSYDVKMKEKGDIPEGYSVSREKKERFSLILESASTNQTSMYLCASKLTGQSYEQYFGPGTRLTVT.

The rearrangement joins TRBV21-1 to TRBJ2-5; the table's TRBD1 call for D was not verified on the DNA. TRBV21-1 is recorded as a pseudogene. CDR3 length: 12 residues. CDR3 DNA: TGTGCCAGCGGAACCAGGGCGGAGACCCAGTACTTC. This codes for CASGTRAETQYF.

The chain combines TRBV6-5 with TRBJ2-7; no clear D. The CDR3 runs 13 residues. The germline gives CDR1 MNHEY, CDR2 SVGAGI. V lost 5 bases, J lost 0 bases, and 8 bases lay in between. CDR3 sequence reads: CASSPQSSYEQYF. DNA for the CDR3: TGTGCCAGCAGTCCCCAGAGCTCCTACGAGCAGTACTTC.

V usage is TRBV5-6 and J usage is TRBJ1-2; D is unclear. V lost 4 bases, J lost 7 bases, and 11 bases lay in between. Germline V CDR1 and CDR2: SGHDT, YYEEEE. This CDR3 region has 12 residues. CDR3 DNA sequence: TGTGCCAGCAGCCCAACTCCCGGTGGCTACACCTTC. Protein sequence: CASSPTPGGYTF.

The chain is built from TRBV7-2 and TRBJ2-4; no clear D gene. There are 15 residues in the CDR3. CDR1 and CDR2 from the germline V gene are SGHTA and FQGNSA. Trimming removed 0 bases from V and 6 bases from J, with 12 bases in between. The DNA of the CDR3 is TGTGCCAGCAGCTTAGCGCAGGAAAGGGTAAACATTCAGTACTTC. It codes for CASSLAQERVNIQYF.

The chain employs TRBV19 and TRBJ2-1, with D uncertain. Germline CDR1 LNHDA, CDR2 SQIVND (reference sequence). The CDR3 contains 15 residues. V was trimmed by 5 bases and J by 0 bases, leaving 11 bases between them. The CDR3 spells CASSGSLSSYNEQFF. The CDR3 DNA reads TGTGCCAGTAGTGGTTCGTTGAGCTCCTACAATGAGCAGTTCTTC.

The chain joins TRBV5-1 to TRBJ1-4; 8 positions agree with TRBD1. V lost 7 bases to trimming and J lost 10 bases; unmatched junction nucleotides: 9. Germline V gives CDR1 SGHRS, CDR2 YFSETQ. This CDR3 spans 13 amino acids. In DNA form, the CDR3 reads TGCGCCAGCGCGGACAGGGTGGAGGGAAAACTGTTTTTT. It codes for CASADRVEGKLFF.

The chain uses TRBV7-6 and TRBJ2-7; D is unclear. Trimming stripped 2 bases from V and 2 bases from J, with 4 bases between. CDR1 is SGHVS and CDR2 is FNYEAQ in the germline V gene. The CDR3 has 12 amino acids. The CDR3 spells CASSLNTYEQYF. The DNA of the CDR3 is TGTGCCAGCAGCTTAAATACCTACGAGCAGTACTTC.

This chain joins TRBV5-1 and TRBJ2-3, with 7 bases lining up with TRBD2. The CDR3 spans 18 residues. Germline V gene lookup returns CDR1 SGHRS and CDR2 YFSETQ. Trimming removed 4 bases from V and 6 bases from J; junction bases left unmatched: 20. Here the CDR3 reads CASSRTSLVGSTSDTQYF. The DNA for the CDR3 is TGCGCCAGCAGCCGGACTAGTTTGGTAGGTTCCACGAGTGATACGCAGTATTTT.

The sample holds one count of this clone. V and J are TRBV10-3 and TRBJ2-2, with 7 bases fitting TRBD2. Germline V gives CDR1 ENHRY, CDR2 SYGVKD. CDR3 size: 14 residues. The J segment lost 3 bases and the V segment lost 7 bases, leaving 5 bases of the junction unmatched. The DNA of the CDR3 is TGTGCCATCATGCGGGAGCGTCACACCGGGGAGCTGTTTTTT. Protein product: CAIMRERHTGELFF.

In this sample, this clone turned up many times. The chain joins TRBV11-2 to TRBJ1-1, with D possibly being TRBD1 (6 bases). CDR3 size: 17 residues. The germline CDR1 and CDR2 sequences are SGHAT and FQNNGV. V was pared by 5 bases and J by 6 bases, with 25 bases between. The CDR3 region is CASSPGGGRGFSAEAFF. CDR3 DNA: TGTGCCAGCAGCCCCGGAGGTGGCAGGGGATTCTCTGCTGAAGCTTTCTTT.

CDR3 nucleotides: TGTGCCAGCAGTTCGGCGGGGGGGCCGGGGGAGCAGTACTTC. Amino acid sequence: CASSSAGGPGEQYF. The rearrangement links TRBV6-1 to TRBJ2-7; 9 positions match TRBD2. The V segment lost 5 bases and the J segment 7 bases; nucleotides outside the gene matches: 9. CDR3 length: 14 residues. Germline V gene sequence: CDR1 MNHNS, CDR2 SASEGT.

J is TRBJ2-1 and V is TRBV18; D is undetermined. Germline CDR1 KGHSH, CDR2 LQKENI. V shed 3 bases and J shed 10 bases, with 13 bases lying between them. The length of the CDR3 is 13 residues. The CDR3 protein is CASSPALQREQFF. DNA for the CDR3: TGTGCCAGCTCACCCGCGTTACAACGAGAGCAGTTCTTC.

This sequence joins TRBV6-6 and TRBJ1-6, with D perhaps matching TRBD1 (5 bases). Germline V gene data show CDR1 as MNHNY and CDR2 as SVGAGI (reference sequence). The CDR3 is made up of 14 amino acids. V was trimmed by 0 bases and J by 10 bases, leaving 10 bases between them. The CDR3 is CASSYSGGNSPLHF. The CDR3 DNA follows: TGTGCCAGCAGTTACTCCGGGGGTAACTCACCCCTCCACTTT.

The chain employs TRBV9 and TRBJ2-2, with TRBD1 identical over 9 bases. The V gene's germline CDR1 is SGDLS and CDR2 YYNGEE. J gave up 1 base and V 6 bases, and 4 bases lay outside the gene matches. The CDR3 contains 15 residues. As DNA, the CDR3 is TGTGCCAGCACCAAGGACAGGGGGAACACCGGGGAGCTGTTTTTT. Encoded protein: CASTKDRGNTGELFF.

The chain employs TRBV19 and TRBJ2-3; 8 nucleotides match TRBD2. Germline trimming cut 3 bases from V and 4 bases from J; bases unmatched to any gene: 6. This CDR3 has 15 residues. Per the germline V gene, CDR1 is LNHDA and CDR2 is SQIVND (reference sequence). In nucleotides, the CDR3 is TGTGCCAGTAGTATTTTAGCGGGGCAATCAGATACGCAGTATTTT. Its protein product is CASSILAGQSDTQYF.

This chain joins TRBV6-5 and TRBJ2-5; possible D gene TRBD2, 6 bases. The germline V gene encodes CDR1 MNHEY and CDR2 SVGAGI. Trimming removed 4 bases from V and 9 bases from J, with 21 bases in between. The CDR3 is 15 amino acids. CDR3: CASSSPPAFGGAQYF. The CDR3 region has the DNA TGTGCCAGCAGTTCCCCCCCAGCGTTCGGAGGGGCCCAGTACTTC.

CDR3 DNA: TGTGCCAGCAGTGAAATGGGACAGCCCTACTATGGCTACACCTTC. This codes for CASSEMGQPYYGYTF. The chain links TRBV6-1 to TRBJ1-2; TRBD1 matches at 7 bases. Germline V lookup: CDR1 MNHNS, CDR2 SASEGT. Trimming at V came to 2 bases and at J to 3 bases, leaving 6 bases not matched to a gene. The CDR3 is made up of 15 amino acids.